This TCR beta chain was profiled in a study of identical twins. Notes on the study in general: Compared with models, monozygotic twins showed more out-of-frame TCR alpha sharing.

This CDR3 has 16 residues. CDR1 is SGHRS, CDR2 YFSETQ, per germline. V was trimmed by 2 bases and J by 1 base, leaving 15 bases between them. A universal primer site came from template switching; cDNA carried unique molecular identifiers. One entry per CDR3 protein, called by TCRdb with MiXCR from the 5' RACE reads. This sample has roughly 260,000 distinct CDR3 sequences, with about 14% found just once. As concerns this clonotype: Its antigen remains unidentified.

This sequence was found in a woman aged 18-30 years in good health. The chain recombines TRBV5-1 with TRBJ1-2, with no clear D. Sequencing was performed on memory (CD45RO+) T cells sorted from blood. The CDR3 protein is CASSLLSADGNYGYTF. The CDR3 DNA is TGCGCCAGCAGCTTACTGTCAGCGGACGGTAACTATGGCTACACCTTC.